The 25 T cell receptor beta chains listed next were all sequenced from one sample in a study of identical twins. TCRdb reprocessed the 5' RACE reads via MiXCR and lists one record per CDR3 protein. This table has 400,000 to 550,000 distinct CDR3 sequences, about 24% appearing once. These data were likewise used in another study, on T cells expressing NK-cell markers.

Source material: CD4+ T cells sorted from blood. The receptors originated from a woman aged 18-35 years in good health.

The gene calls are TRBV12-3 or TRBV12-4 and TRBJ2-7; D not resolved. V lost 3 bases and J lost 2, with 14 bases in between. The CDR3 runs 15 residues. The CDR3 reads CASSLGWPSTYEQYF. The CDR3, as DNA: TGTGCCAGCAGTTTGGGCTGGCCAAGCACCTACGAGCAGTACTTC.

This clonotype was observed a few times. The chain has TRBV3-1 and TRBJ2-1, with TRBD2 matching over 15 bases. The CDR3 sequence is 19 residues long. The V and J ends lost 4 bases and 1 base, in that order; junction bases with no gene match: 8. The germline V gene has CDR1 LGHDT and CDR2 YNNKEL (reference sequence). For the CDR3, the DNA is TGTGCCAGCAGCCCGGGCGGACTAGCGGGAGGGATTTCCTACAATGAGCAGTTCTTC. Residues: CASSPGGLAGGISYNEQFF.

V usage is TRBV20-1 and J usage is TRBJ2-3; TRBD2 is a possible D gene (6 bases). The V gene lost 6 bases and the J gene lost 0 bases, with 13 bases spanning the gap. Germline assignment: CDR1 DFQATT and CDR2 SNEGSKA (reference sequence). The CDR3 loop spans 14 amino acids. CDR3 sequence (DNA): TGCAGTGCCAAGCGAGCGGGTAGCACAGATACGCAGTATTTT. Amino acids: CSAKRAGSTDTQYF.

This clonotype was observed many times. This CDR3 is CASSLDREKLFF. CDR3 nucleotides: TGTGCCAGCAGTTTAGACCGAGAAAAACTGTTTTTT. The rearrangement uses TRBV12-3 or TRBV12-4 and TRBJ1-4; D gene ambiguous. The CDR3 loop spans 12 amino acids. The V end was cut by 1 base, the J end by 8 bases, with 5 bases between.

This clonotype occurred a few times. The chain couples TRBV3-1 to TRBJ2-7; D unclear. Germline CDR1 is LGHDT and CDR2 is YNNKEL (reference sequence). The CDR3 spans 14 residues. Deletions cut 1 base from V and 6 bases from J, with 13 bases between. The chain's CDR3 is CASSQAMAYGEQYF. Written as DNA, the CDR3 is TGTGCCAGCAGCCAAGCGATGGCATACGGCGAGCAGTACTTC.

CDR3 sequence reads: CASSLEGGNEQFF. The CDR3 bases are TGCGCCAGCAGCCTCGAGGGGGGGAATGAGCAGTTCTTC. The V call is TRBV5-1, the J call TRBJ2-1; TRBD2 might be the D (7 bases). Trimming stripped 4 bases from V and 7 bases from J, with 12 bases between. Looked up from germline, CDR1 is SGHRS and CDR2 is YFSETQ. This CDR3 has 13 amino acids.

This clonotype turned up a few times. V is TRBV7-2 and J is TRBJ2-7, with 8 positions matching TRBD2. CDR1 and CDR2 (germline): SGHTA, FQGNSA. The V segment lost 6 bases and the J segment 7 bases; nucleotides outside the gene matches: 5. The CDR3 loop spans 12 amino acids. CDR3 nucleotide sequence: TGTGCCAGCAGTGCCGGGAGGGGTGAGCAGTACTTC. Its translation is CASSAGRGEQYF.

This clonotype was counted a few times. This chain links TRBV20-1 with TRBJ2-3; D gene ambiguous. The ends were cut back, 3 bases at V and 2 bases at J, with 15 bases in the middle. The germline V gene has CDR1 DFQATT and CDR2 SNEGSKA (reference sequence). The CDR3 runs to 15 residues. CDR3 sequence reads: CSASPSRRYTDTQYF. The CDR3 DNA sequence: TGCAGTGCTAGCCCCAGCAGACGGTACACAGATACGCAGTATTTT.

This clonotype was seen a few times. The chain recombines TRBV3-1 with TRBJ2-7; 11 bases line up with TRBD1. This CDR3 contains 15 residues. The ends lost 4 bases at V and 4 bases at J; junction bases unmatched: 6. Germline loops: CDR1 LGHDT, CDR2 YNNKEL (reference sequence). The CDR3 sequence: CASSPGTGGRYEQYF. The CDR3 DNA reads TGTGCCAGCAGCCCCGGGACAGGGGGTCGGTACGAGCAGTACTTC.

The sample holds a few counts of this clonotype. This chain links TRBV7-2 with TRBJ2-6; D remains unclear. Germline assignment: CDR1 SGHTA and CDR2 FQGNSA. Deletions cut 3 bases from V and 0 bases from J, with 9 bases between. CDR3 length: 16 amino acids. CDR3 DNA: TGTGCCAGCAGCTTTTCATTGGTCTCTGGGGCCAACGTCCTGACTTTC. Translating it yields CASSFSLVSGANVLTF.

This clonotype was found a few times. The chain uses TRBV5-1 and TRBJ2-1; tentatively, D is TRBD2 (5 bases). CDR3 length: 14 amino acids. With 2 bases removed from V and 6 bases from J, the gap between germline ends came to 12 bases. The germline V gene has CDR1 SGHRS and CDR2 YFSETQ. CDR3 protein: CASSFNTRSNEQFF. CDR3 coding DNA: TGCGCCAGCAGCTTCAATACTAGGTCCAATGAGCAGTTCTTC.

This sequence joins TRBV29-1 and TRBJ1-2, with a tentative D call TRBD1 (5 bases). This CDR3 contains 15 residues. Trimming shortened V by 3 bases and J by 5 bases, and 19 bases separated the two germline ends. Germline V gives CDR1 SQVTM, CDR2 ANQGSEA. The CDR3 DNA reads TGCAGCGTTGAGGGGTTTGGGGGACCCTCTTATGGCTACACCTTC. Amino acids: CSVEGFGGPSYGYTF.

The chain employs TRBV14 and TRBJ2-5, with a weak D call TRBD2 (5 bases). Trimming left V 5 bases short and J 7 bases short, with 14 bases between. CDR3 size: 13 residues. Germline lookup yields CDR1 SGHDN and CDR2 FVKESK. CDR3: CASSIDTAGTQYF. CDR3 nucleotides: TGTGCCAGCAGCATCGACACGGCGGGGACCCAGTACTTC.

This clonotype was seen a few times. The chain is built from TRBV5-8 and TRBJ1-1; 7 nucleotides agree with TRBD1. The ends lost 3 bases at V and 7 bases at J; junction bases unmatched: 9. CDR3 length equals 14 residues. Germline V gives CDR1 SGHTS, CDR2 YDEGEE. CDR3 nucleotides: TGTGCCAGCAGCTCCCCGGGACAGACAATTGAAGCTTTCTTT. Protein product: CASSSPGQTIEAFF. The full variable domain, its missing parts supplied by reference TRBV5-8 and TRBJ1-1, is EAGVTQSPTHLIKTRGQQATLRCSPISGHTSVYWYQQALGLGLQFLLWYDEGEERNRGNFPPRFSGRQFPNYSSELNVNALELEDSALYLCASSSPGQTIEAFFGQGTRLTVV.

This clonotype turned up a few times. The chain uses TRBV10-3 and TRBJ2-7; no firm D call. Per the germline V gene, CDR1 is ENHRY and CDR2 is SYGVKD. Trimming removed 4 bases from V and 3 bases from J, with 4 bases in between. The CDR3 covers 11 residues. The CDR3 region has the DNA TGTGCCATCAGTGGGGGCTACGAGCAGTACTTC. It translates to CAISGGYEQYF.

This chain links TRBV5-1 with TRBJ1-1; 9 nucleotides match TRBD1. Germline CDR1 and CDR2: SGHRS and YFSETQ. This CDR3 has 18 amino acids. J was trimmed by 1 base and V by 7 bases; bases with no gene match: 17. The DNA for the CDR3 is TGCGCCAGCGGGCCAGTTGGACAGGGGATGGGAGCGAACACTGAAGCTTTCTTT. Its protein is CASGPVGQGMGANTEAFF.

The gene calls are TRBV6-2 or TRBV6-3 and TRBJ2-3; D call uncertain. This CDR3 has 15 amino acids. Germline-derived CDR1 and CDR2 are MNHEY and SVGEGT. The V gene lost 6 bases and the J gene lost 0 bases, with 13 bases spanning the gap. CDR3 sequence (DNA): TGTGCCAGCAGCCCACAGAAAACTAGCACAGATACGCAGTATTTT. Translating it yields CASSPQKTSTDTQYF.

This chain links TRBV15 with TRBJ2-7; D call uncertain. Germline V gives CDR1 LNHNV, CDR2 YYDKDF (reference sequence). Trimming cost V 0 bases and J 2 bases, with 8 bases left between them. The CDR3 runs to 14 residues. CDR3 DNA sequence: TGTGCCACCAGCAGAGAAAGGGTAACCTACGAGCAGTACTTC. Translating it yields CATSRERVTYEQYF.

This clonotype was seen a handful of times. The chain links TRBV5-1 to TRBJ2-3, with D unclear. V was shortened by 0 bases and J by 2 bases, with 13 bases between the two germline ends. The CDR3 sequence is 16 residues long. CDR1 SGHRS and CDR2 YFSETQ come from the germline V gene. CDR3 region: CASSLVLQTNTDTQYF. DNA for the CDR3: TGCGCCAGCAGCTTGGTTCTCCAAACCAACACAGATACGCAGTATTTT.

This clonotype was detected a few times. This chain links TRBV29-1 with TRBJ2-3; 8 bases fit TRBD2. V was clipped by 2 bases and J by 5 bases; unmatched bases: 9. This CDR3 contains 15 residues. Germline loops: CDR1 SQVTM, CDR2 ANQGSEA. The CDR3: CSVEPGAGGEDTQYF. As DNA, the CDR3 is TGCAGCGTTGAACCCGGGGCGGGAGGAGAAGATACGCAGTATTTT.

V gene TRBV2 combines with J gene TRBJ2-1, with 11 bases matching TRBD2. The germline gives CDR1 SNHLY, CDR2 FYNNEI. CDR3 size: 16 residues. V was pared by 8 bases and J by 1 base, with 7 bases of the junction left unmatched. CDR3 in DNA: TGTGCCAGCGTGGAACTAGCGGGAGTTTCCTACAATGAGCAGTTCTTC. Translation gives CASVELAGVSYNEQFF.

The chain employs TRBV7-7 and TRBJ2-7; 13 positions match TRBD2. Trimming took 6 bases from V and 2 from J; bases not matched to a gene: 4. This CDR3 is 15 amino acids long. Germline V gene data show CDR1 as SSHAT and CDR2 as FNYEAQ (reference sequence). CDR3 coding DNA: TGTGCCAGCAGTTCACTAGCGGGAGGGACCTACGAGCAGTACTTC. Its translation: CASSSLAGGTYEQYF.

This chain uses TRBV18 with TRBJ1-4; D gene unclear. The CDR3 contains 12 residues. Germline lookup yields CDR1 KGHSH and CDR2 LQKENI. V lost 6 bases and J 8 bases, leaving 10 bases between the germline ends. The CDR3 DNA follows: TGTGCCAGCTCTGGAGGATTAGAAAAACTGTTTTTT. As protein: CASSGGLEKLFF. The variable domain in full, with the rest retrieved from reference TRBV18 and TRBJ1-4, is NAGVMQNPRHLVRRRGQEARLRCSPMKGHSHVYWYRQLPEEGLKFMVYLQKENIIDESGMPKERFSAEFPKEGPSILRIQQVVRGDSAAYFCASSGGLEKLFFGSGTQLSVL.

This clonotype was detected a few times. The rearrangement uses TRBV20-1 and TRBJ2-3; TRBD2 aligns across 7 bases. In germline, CDR1 is DFQATT, CDR2 SNEGSKA (reference sequence). Trimming removed 3 bases from V and 4 bases from J; junction bases left unmatched: 7. The CDR3 is made up of 14 amino acids. In nucleotides, the CDR3 is TGCAGTGCTAGTACCAGCGGGGTCGCAGATACGCAGTATTTT. Its translation is CSASTSGVADTQYF.

V and J are TRBV7-3 and TRBJ1-1, with D possibly TRBD1 on 5 matching bases. The CDR3 is 13 residues long. V was shortened by 5 bases and J by 4 bases, with 11 bases between the two germline ends. CDR1 is SGHTA, CDR2 FQGTGA, per germline. In DNA form, the CDR3 reads TGTGCCAGCAGCCGAGGGGCCACCACTGAAGCTTTCTTT. Its translation: CASSRGATTEAFF.